A single sample is the source of the 3 T cell receptor beta chains below, sequenced in a study of shared clonotypes between healthy human individuals. Generated by immunoSEQ multiplex PCR, the TCRdb table keeps only in-frame clones and is missing some. This sample has more than 2 million clones, with about 95% found just once. Selected positively for CCR7 and CD45RO-negative, naive CD8 cells excluded terminally differentiated effector memory CD45RA+ cells. What was sequenced was naive CD8+ T cells sorted from blood. The receptors shown here come from a man between 18 and 29 years old in good health.

The genes are TRBV7-9 and TRBJ1-1; TRBD1 agrees at 7 bases. The ends lost 1 base at V and 4 bases at J; junction bases unmatched: 9. This CDR3 region has 16 residues. CDR1 and CDR2 from the germline V gene are SEHNR and FQNEAQ (reference sequence). The CDR3 DNA is TGTGCCAGCAGCTTAGAATGGAGACAGGGAGGCACTGAAGCTTTCTTT. Its translation: CASSLEWRQGGTEAFF. The full variable domain, completed using reference TRBV7-9 and TRBJ1-1, is DTGVSQNPRHKITKRGQNVTFRCDPISEHNRLYWYRQTLGQGPEFLTYFQNEAQLEKSRLLSDRFSAERPKGSFSTLEIQRTEQGDSAMYLCASSLEWRQGGTEAFFGQGTRLTVV.

V usage is TRBV9 and J usage is TRBJ2-7; 12 positions agree with TRBD1. Looked up from germline, CDR1 is SGDLS and CDR2 is YYNGEE. The trim removed 3 bases at V and 5 bases at J, leaving 6 bases unmatched. The CDR3 extends over 15 amino acids. CDR3: CASSAGQGADDEQYF. In nucleotides, the CDR3 is TGTGCCAGCAGCGCGGGACAGGGGGCTGACGACGAGCAGTACTTC.

V and J are TRBV28 and TRBJ2-1; 8 bases are a match to TRBD2. The junction had 4 bases not matched to a gene; V was cut back by 5 bases and J by 4 bases. Germline values: CDR1 MDHEN, CDR2 SYDVKM. The CDR3 loop spans 14 amino acids. CDR3 sequence reads: CASSLRGEYNEQFF. In DNA form, the CDR3 reads TGTGCCAGCAGTCTGCGGGGGGAGTACAATGAGCAGTTCTTC.